This T cell receptor beta chain stems from a study of cytomegalovirus exposure and HLA in healthy donors. Study-level points and caveats: Follow-up analysis found HLA locus-dependent TCR association rates, highest for DRB1 and lowest for HLA-C. It has been reported that TCR beta sequences accurately predicted the HLA-A and HLA-B alleles of most subjects.

The PCR contained 60 Vbeta and 13 Jbeta primers. TCRdb's copy holds only in-frame clones and misses some; the assay was immunoSEQ multiplex PCR. The sample carries fewer than 200,000 clones, 76% recorded once. For this clone: Its target is not known. Other DNA sequences of this sample code for an identical CDR3.

V was clipped by 5 bases and J by 9 bases, with 17 bases between them. Germline-derived CDR1 and CDR2 are MNHEY and SMNVEV (reference sequence). This CDR3 is built from 15 residues. Sequencing was performed on PBMCs. This chain uses TRBV27 with TRBJ1-6; tentatively, D is TRBD1 (6 bases). The TCR originated in a female donor in good health and CMV-seronegative. CDR3 region: CASSITGSSVSPLHF. In DNA, the CDR3 is TGTGCCAGCAGTATTACAGGGAGTTCGGTTTCACCCCTCCACTTT.